This is a list of T cell receptor beta chains from one sample in a study of Graves' ophthalmopathy and Graves' hyperthyroidism. One entry per CDR3 protein results from TCRdb running MiXCR on the multiplex PCR reads. The top ten clones hold over 2.5% of a sample with approximately 700,000 distinct CDR3 sequences, over 40% of them seen once. The specimen was peripheral blood. These receptors were taken from an adult man with Graves' ophthalmopathy. Each CDR3 is given with its conserved first and last residue. A D gene is named only where the DNA matches it firmly. For some rows the clone size is stated as once, few or many, or as a class when expanded; others skip it.

>TRBV5-1|.|TRBJ2-7|.
TGCGCCAGCAGCTTGTGGGGCGGTAACTACGAGCAGTACTTC
CASSLWGGNYEQYF
>TRBV12-3/TRBV12-4|.|TRBJ1-1|many
TGTGCCAGCACCTGGGACGGGCGGGACACTGAAGCTTTCTTT
CASTWDGRDTEAFF
>TRBV19|TRBD1|TRBJ1-4|.
TGTGCCAGTGGCGGGACAGGGGGTGAAAAACTGTTTTTT
CASGGTGGEKLFF
>TRBV6-6|.|TRBJ2-5|.
TGTGCCAGCAGTTACTCGAGGGAAGTAGAGACCCAGTACTTC
CASSYSREVETQYF
>TRBV11-1|TRBD1|TRBJ1-4|once
TGTGCCAGCAGCTTGGGATTCGACAGGGAAAATGAAAAACTGTTTTTT
CASSLGFDRENEKLFF
>TRBV5-1|.|TRBJ2-7|.
TGCGCCAGCAGCGTATCCGGGACCTACTACGAGCAGTACTTC
CASSVSGTYYEQYF
>TRBV10-3|TRBD2|TRBJ2-5|.
TGTGCCATCCAGGCCCGACTAGCGGGGCCTGGAACGGAGACCCAGTACTTC
CAIQARLAGPGTETQYF
>TRBV2|.|TRBJ1-1|.
TGTGCCAGCAGCGTTGAAGAGGGCGGAGGGGGCACTGAAGCTTTCTTT
CASSVEEGGGGTEAFF
>TRBV12-3/TRBV12-4|TRBD1|TRBJ2-5|few
TGTGCCAGCAGTTTAAAGGGACAGGGAAACCAAGGGACCCAGTACTTC
CASSLKGQGNQGTQYF
>TRBV29-1|.|TRBJ2-6|.
TGCAGCGTTGTGACGGGCCCGGACAACTCTTTGGCCAACGTCCTGACTTTC
CSVVTGPDNSLANVLTF
>TRBV7-9|.|TRBJ2-5|few
TGTGCCAGCAGCTCCAGGGGTACTGGAGAGACCCAGTACTTC
CASSSRGTGETQYF
>TRBV10-3|TRBD1|TRBJ2-7|once
TGTGCCAGCAGCTCTACAGGGGCGCCCTACGAGCAGTACTTC
CASSSTGAPYEQYF
>TRBV12-3/TRBV12-4|.|TRBJ1-2|.
TGTGCCAGCTACGGACTGATAACAGAGGGCGGGGGCTATGGCTACACCTTC
CASYGLITEGGGYGYTF
>TRBV29-1|TRBD2|TRBJ2-2|many
TGCAGCGCCTCCGGGACTAGCGGGATTGTGATCGGGGAGCTGTTTTTT
CSASGTSGIVIGELFF
>TRBV30|.|TRBJ1-6|.
TGTGCCTGGAGTGTACTCGGAACGGATTCACCCCTCCACTTT
CAWSVLGTDSPLHF
>TRBV7-2|.|TRBJ2-5|.
TGTGCCAGCAGCATGGAGGGTGAGACCCAGTACTTC
CASSMEGETQYF
>TRBV5-1|.|TRBJ2-7|.
TGCGCCAGCAGCTTGGGGAACCCGGGGTCCTACGAGCAGTACTTC
CASSLGNPGSYEQYF
>TRBV5-1|.|TRBJ1-1|.
TGCGCCAGCAGCCTTGGGGGTTTTAACACTGAAGCTTTCTTT
CASSLGGFNTEAFF
>TRBV7-2|.|TRBJ1-5|many
TGTGCCAGCAGCCCCGGACAGTCCGGGGCGCCCCAGCATTTT
CASSPGQSGAPQHF
>TRBV9|.|TRBJ1-2|many
TGTGCCAGCACACTCCGGGACACCAATAACTATGGCTACACCTTC
CASTLRDTNNYGYTF
>TRBV18|.|TRBJ1-5|many
TGTGCCAGCTCACCCGGCGGGGATCAGCCCCAGCATTTT
CASSPGGDQPQHF
>TRBV4-1|TRBD1|TRBJ1-2|.
TGTGCCAGCAGCTTCAGTCCGGGACAGGGCCCCTACTATGGCTACACCTTC
CASSFSPGQGPYYGYTF
>TRBV25-1|.|TRBJ2-5|many
TGTGCCAGCAGTGAATCCGGGTGGGAGACCCAGTACTTC
CASSESGWETQYF
>TRBV29-1|TRBD2|TRBJ2-7|.
TGCAGCACATACGTAGCGGGAGGCTCCTACGAGCAGTACTTC
CSTYVAGGSYEQYF
>TRBV11-2|TRBD1|TRBJ1-2|many
TGTGCCAGCAGCTCCTCAGGGGGAGCCTCCTTCTATGGCTACACCTTC
CASSSSGGASFYGYTF
>TRBV14|.|TRBJ2-6|many
TGTGCCAGCAGCCAAGAGTCGGGCTCTAGGCTTTCTGGGGCCAACGTCCTGACTTTC
CASSQESGSRLSGANVLTF
>TRBV30|TRBD1|TRBJ1-2|.
TGTGCCTGGAGGATACAGGGGGATCCATATGGCTACACCTTC
CAWRIQGDPYGYTF
>TRBV19|TRBD1|TRBJ1-1|many
TGTGCCAGTAGTACCACAGGGGGGCTTGAAGCTTTCTTT
CASSTTGGLEAFF
>TRBV19|.|TRBJ2-5|many
TGTGCCAGTAGCGGGACATTGGGAAGGGAGACCCAGTACTTC
CASSGTLGRETQYF